A selection of T cell receptor beta chains follows, all from one sample in a study of T-cell memory formation after mild COVID-19. TCRdb processed the 5' RACE reads anew with MiXCR; each CDR3 protein has one entry. The table lists around 130,000 distinct CDR3 sequences, around 15% of them singletons. Sequenced material: PBMCs or a T cell subset sorted from them (not recorded which). Every receptor here comes from a young man who had mild COVID-19 (a few samples of this study predate the infection). Cell type and time point are not known. Both conserved end residues are part of each CDR3. D genes are given only for firm matches. Only some rows state a clone size, as once, few, many or a class for expanded clones.

V gene: TRBV7-2
D gene: TRBD1
clone size: few
J gene: TRBJ1-6
CDR3 protein: CASSRGQGSPSPLHF
CDR3 DNA: TGTGCCAGCAGCCGAGGACAGGGGTCCCCTTCACCCCTCCACTTT

V gene: TRBV24-1
D gene: .
clone size: few
J gene: TRBJ1-3
CDR3 protein: CATSDLRAGNTIYF
CDR3 DNA: TGTGCCACCAGTGATTTAAGAGCTGGAAACACCATATATTTT

V gene: TRBV6-6
D gene: .
clone size: .
J gene: TRBJ1-4
CDR3 protein: CASTPRAANEKLFF
CDR3 DNA: TGTGCCAGCACTCCCCGGGCGGCTAATGAAAAACTGTTTTTT

V gene: TRBV20-1
D gene: .
clone size: .
J gene: TRBJ2-1
CDR3 protein: CSARITAGPEQFF
CDR3 DNA: TGCAGTGCTAGGATAACCGCCGGGCCAGAGCAGTTCTTC

V gene: TRBV7-9
D gene: TRBD2
clone size: few
J gene: TRBJ2-1
CDR3 protein: CASSPPGLGRNEQFF
CDR3 DNA: TGTGCCAGCAGTCCACCGGGACTAGGGCGCAATGAGCAGTTCTTC

V gene: TRBV6-2/TRBV6-3
D gene: .
clone size: .
J gene: TRBJ2-5
CDR3 protein: CASSYSAGQETQYF
CDR3 DNA: TGTGCCAGCAGTTACTCCGCAGGGCAAGAGACCCAGTACTTC

V gene: TRBV12-3/TRBV12-4
D gene: .
clone size: .
J gene: TRBJ2-3
CDR3 protein: CASIRSYNTDTQYF
CDR3 DNA: TGTGCCAGCATACGGAGCTACAACACAGATACGCAGTATTTT

V gene: TRBV27
D gene: TRBD2
clone size: .
J gene: TRBJ2-5
CDR3 protein: CANLHSGARETQYF
CDR3 DNA: TGTGCCAACCTTCATAGCGGGGCTCGAGAGACCCAGTACTTC

V gene: TRBV7-2
D gene: TRBD1
clone size: few
J gene: TRBJ2-5
CDR3 protein: CASSPDRGWETQYF
CDR3 DNA: TGTGCCAGCAGCCCAGACAGGGGATGGGAGACCCAGTACTTC

V gene: TRBV18
D gene: .
clone size: few
J gene: TRBJ1-3
CDR3 protein: CASSPRSEVSGNTIYF
CDR3 DNA: TGTGCCAGCTCACCACGAAGTGAGGTCTCTGGAAACACCATATATTTT

V gene: TRBV5-1
D gene: TRBD2
clone size: .
J gene: TRBJ2-5
CDR3 protein: CASSGGLAHQETQYF
CDR3 DNA: TGCGCCAGCAGCGGCGGACTAGCACACCAAGAGACCCAGTACTTC

V gene: TRBV7-9
D gene: .
clone size: .
J gene: TRBJ2-4
CDR3 protein: CASSRDGRAKNIQYF
CDR3 DNA: TGTGCCAGCAGCCGGGATGGGAGAGCCAAAAACATTCAGTACTTC

V gene: TRBV12-3/TRBV12-4
D gene: .
clone size: many
J gene: TRBJ1-6
CDR3 protein: CASSLIRSPLHF
CDR3 DNA: TGTGCCAGCAGTTTGATCCGTTCACCCCTCCACTTT

V gene: TRBV5-5
D gene: .
clone size: few
J gene: TRBJ1-5
CDR3 protein: CASSVDRYNQPQHF
CDR3 DNA: TGTGCCAGCAGCGTGGACCGTTATAATCAGCCCCAGCATTTT